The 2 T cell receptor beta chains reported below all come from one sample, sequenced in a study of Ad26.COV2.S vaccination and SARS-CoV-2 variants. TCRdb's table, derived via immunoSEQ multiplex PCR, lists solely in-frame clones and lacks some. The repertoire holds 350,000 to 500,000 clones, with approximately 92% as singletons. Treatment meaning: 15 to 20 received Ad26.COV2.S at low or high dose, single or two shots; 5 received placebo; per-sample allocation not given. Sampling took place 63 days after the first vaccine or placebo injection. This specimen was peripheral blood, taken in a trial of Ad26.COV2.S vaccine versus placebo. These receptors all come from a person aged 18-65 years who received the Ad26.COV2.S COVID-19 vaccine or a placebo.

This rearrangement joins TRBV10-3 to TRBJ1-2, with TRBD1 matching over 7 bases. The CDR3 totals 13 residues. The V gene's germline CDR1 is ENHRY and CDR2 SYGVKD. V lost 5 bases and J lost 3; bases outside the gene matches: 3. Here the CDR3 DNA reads TGTGCCATCAGTCGACAGGGCGACTATGGCTACACCTTC. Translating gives CAISRQGDYGYTF.

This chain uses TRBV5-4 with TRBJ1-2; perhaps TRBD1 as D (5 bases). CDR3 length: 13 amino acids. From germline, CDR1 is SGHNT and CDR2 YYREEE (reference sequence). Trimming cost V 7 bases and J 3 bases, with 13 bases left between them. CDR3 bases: TGTGCCAGCCGGACACACGGGGACTATGGCTACACCTTC. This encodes CASRTHGDYGYTF.